The text below deals with one TCR beta chain. Only in-frame clones appear in the TCRdb table, and some are missing; sequencing was by immunoSEQ multiplex PCR. In the table there are 80,000 or so clones, 90% to 96% of which are singletons. The CDR3 runs 16 residues. Germline V gene lookup returns CDR1 MNHNS and CDR2 SASEGT. Trimming cost V 0 bases and J 8 bases; bases outside gene matches: 11. This sample is part of a study of technical replicates of blood from a handful of donors. V usage is TRBV6-1 and J usage is TRBJ1-2; 8 positions match TRBD1. The material sequenced was T cells isolated from PBMCs. This sequence originates from a human donor in good health. CDR3 amino acids: CASSEARWDRPRGYTF. CDR3 in DNA: TGTGCCAGCAGTGAAGCGCGGTGGGACAGGCCCAGAGGCTACACCTTC.